This T cell receptor beta chain was retrieved from a study of CD8+ T cells in alopecia areata. Study information: Treated patients were given oral tofacitinib, which was dosed at 5 to 10 mg twice daily. By percentage of affected scalp area, the severity of treated patients was scored.

Indicated treatment: oral pan-JAK inhibitor, 5-10 mg twice daily. It was from alopecia areata patients that lesional scalp punch biopsies and peripheral blood were collected. Study-wide points: An increase in clonality over normal scalp was evident in lesional scalp, especially alopecia totalis/universalis. TCR sharing across patients was less clear than in mice, possibly HLA-related.

This clone was picked up one time. As yet, its antigen is unknown. Sequencing used cDNA as its template, made by extracting RNA and reverse transcribing it. Some clones are missing from TCRdb's copy, which holds only in-frame ones; the method was immunoSEQ multiplex PCR. The table shows about 6,400 clones, with less than 75% occurring only once. The CDR3 is made up of 14 amino acids. V was shortened by 7 bases and J by 4 bases, with 16 bases between the two germline ends. In germline, CDR1 is LNHDA, CDR2 SQIVND (reference sequence). The TCR sequence derives from a human donor with alopecia areata. Material: skin, obtained at week 4, from a patient treated with tofacitinib. The chain is built from TRBV19 and TRBJ1-1; no firm D call. The CDR3 bases are TGTGCCAGTAAGTTGGGGAACCGTGGCACTGAAGCTTTCTTT. Amino acid sequence: CASKLGNRGTEAFF.